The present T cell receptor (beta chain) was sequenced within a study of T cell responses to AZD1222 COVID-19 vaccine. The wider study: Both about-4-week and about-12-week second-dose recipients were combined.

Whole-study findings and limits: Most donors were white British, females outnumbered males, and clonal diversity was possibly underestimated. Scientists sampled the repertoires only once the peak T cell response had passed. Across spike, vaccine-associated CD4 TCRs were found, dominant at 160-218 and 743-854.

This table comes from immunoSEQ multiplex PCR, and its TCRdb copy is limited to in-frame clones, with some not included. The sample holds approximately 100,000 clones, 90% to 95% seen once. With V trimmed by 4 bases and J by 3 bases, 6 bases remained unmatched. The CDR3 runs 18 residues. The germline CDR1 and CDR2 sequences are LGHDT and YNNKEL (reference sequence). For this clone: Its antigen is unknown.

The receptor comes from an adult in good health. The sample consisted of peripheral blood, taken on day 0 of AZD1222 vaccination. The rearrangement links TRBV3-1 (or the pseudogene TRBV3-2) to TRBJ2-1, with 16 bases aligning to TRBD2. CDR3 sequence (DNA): TGTGCCAGCAGCCCCGGGACTAGCGGGAGGGCCTTCTACAATGAGCAGTTCTTC. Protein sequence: CASSPGTSGRAFYNEQFF.